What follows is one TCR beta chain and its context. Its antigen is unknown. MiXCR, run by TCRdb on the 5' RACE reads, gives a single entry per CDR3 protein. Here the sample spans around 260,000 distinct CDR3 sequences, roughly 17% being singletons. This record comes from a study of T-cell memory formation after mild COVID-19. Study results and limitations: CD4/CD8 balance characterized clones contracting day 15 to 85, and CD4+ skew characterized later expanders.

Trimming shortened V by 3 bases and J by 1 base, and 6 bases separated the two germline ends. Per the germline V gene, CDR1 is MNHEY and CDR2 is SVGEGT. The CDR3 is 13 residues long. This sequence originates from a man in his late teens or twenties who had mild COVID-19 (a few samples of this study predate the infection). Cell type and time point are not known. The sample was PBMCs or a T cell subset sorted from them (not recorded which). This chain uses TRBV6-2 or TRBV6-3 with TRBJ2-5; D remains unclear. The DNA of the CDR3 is TGTGCCAGCAGTTATGCGTCCCAAGAGACCCAGTACTTC. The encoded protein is CASSYASQETQYF.